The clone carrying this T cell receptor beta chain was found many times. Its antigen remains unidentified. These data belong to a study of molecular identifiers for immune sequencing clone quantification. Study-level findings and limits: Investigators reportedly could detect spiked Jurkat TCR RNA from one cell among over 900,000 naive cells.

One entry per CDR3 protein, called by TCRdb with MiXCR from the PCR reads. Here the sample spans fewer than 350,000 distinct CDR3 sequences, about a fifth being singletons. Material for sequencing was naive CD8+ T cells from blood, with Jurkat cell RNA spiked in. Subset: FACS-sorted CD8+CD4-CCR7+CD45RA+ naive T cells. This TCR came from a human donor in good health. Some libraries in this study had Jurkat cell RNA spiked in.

The CDR3 is CASSPGSRGLGNQPQHF. The DNA of the CDR3 is TGTGCCAGCAGCCCAGGAAGCAGGGGTTTAGGGAATCAGCCCCAGCATTTT. This chain links TRBV7-9 with TRBJ1-5, with TRBD1 as a possible D gene (6 bases). The CDR3 consists of 17 residues. The V end was cut by 5 bases, the J end by 4 bases, with 21 bases between. Germline V gene sequence: CDR1 SEHNR, CDR2 FQNEAQ (reference sequence).